These T cell receptor beta chains were read from a single sample in a study of cytomegalovirus exposure and HLA in healthy donors. Repertoires were generated with immunoSEQ multiplex PCR, while TCRdb's copy carries only in-frame clones and drops some. The sample includes under 70,000 clones, about 71% of them seen just once. The sequenced material came from PBMCs. All receptors come from a woman in her sixties in good health and CMV-seropositive. CDR3s include the opening cysteine and the closing phenylalanine or tryptophan. Clone size is stated in some rows and not others, as once, few, many or a class when expanded.

size	V	J	CDR3
-	TRBV2	TRBJ2-3	CASSALSGGDTQYF
-	TRBV2	TRBJ1-1	CASTEGARTEAFF
-	TRBV9	TRBJ1-2	CASSSTGNYGYTF
-	TRBV30	-	CAWSEAGKTYEQYF
few	TRBV9	TRBJ1-1	CASSPHQGAGTEAFF
-	TRBV9	TRBJ1-3	CASSPGIVNTIYF
few	TRBV2	TRBJ2-7	CASSGDRVGHEQYF
-	TRBV29-1	TRBJ2-2	CSVDPGAGELFF
-	TRBV25-1	TRBJ1-5	CASSANDDLPPGSQHF
-	TRBV19	TRBJ1-6	CASSTATGTNSPLHF
-	TRBV10-3	TRBJ2-5	CAISEAGQGVTETQYF
-	TRBV9	TRBJ1-4	CASSVQVTGNEKLFF
-	TRBV18	TRBJ1-5	CASSPPPDQPQHF
-	TRBV11-2	TRBJ2-7	CASNTGWKNYEQYF
-	TRBV5-1	TRBJ2-1	CASSLAGTGDNEQFF
-	TRBV11-2	TRBJ1-1	CASSLVVNTEAFF
-	TRBV7-2	TRBJ2-1	CASSPYSSYNEQFF
-	TRBV4-1	TRBJ2-7	CASSTGQASSYEQYF
few	TRBV6-5	TRBJ2-2	CASTPGGSNTGELFF
-	TRBV4-1	TRBJ2-2	CASSQSGTSGVGIPGTGELFF
-	TRBV19	TRBJ1-2	CASSLQGQGPGYTF
few	TRBV29-1	TRBJ1-5	CSVGDGEAQHF
-	TRBV7-9	TRBJ1-1	CASSFLTEAFF
-	TRBV7-9	TRBJ1-1	CASSTQGNTEAFF
once	TRBV27	TRBJ1-4	CASSGIDNEKLFF
-	TRBV2	TRBJ1-3	CASSEGGPDSGNTIYF
-	TRBV7-3	TRBJ2-2	CASSLTSESGELFF
once	TRBV11-3	TRBJ1-1	CASSLGRDRGDTEAFF
-	TRBV7-3	TRBJ1-1	CASSPNMNTEAFF
-	TRBV19	TRBJ2-7	CASSLGTGGYEQYF
once	TRBV11-2	TRBJ1-2	CASSPRETGGYTF
-	TRBV2	TRBJ1-1	CASSLLQGRDEAFF
-	TRBV12-5	TRBJ1-2	CASGTGTEGYTF
-	TRBV5-1	TRBJ1-1	CASSWGQGPEAFF
-	TRBV5-1	TRBJ1-1	CASSLGAIGRNTEAFF
-	TRBV19	TRBJ2-7	CASSRPDTTKNEQYF
-	TRBV7-8	TRBJ2-7	CASSPRGSYEQYF
-	TRBV5-8	TRBJ1-5	CASSRNRDQPQHF
-	TRBV2	TRBJ2-7	CASSLLAGGLGQYF
-	TRBV28	TRBJ2-7	CASSFWTGATEQYF